Each of the 2 T cell receptor beta chains below was sequenced from the same sample in a study of PD-L1 blockade in urothelial cancer. Time point denoted: pretreatment peripheral blood. Sequencing used immunoSEQ multiplex PCR; TCRdb keeps in-frame clones, though not all of them. The data hold 98,000 or so clones, with around 91% observed a single time. The sample consisted of PBMCs, taken around atezolizumab (anti-PD-L1) treatment. The receptors here all came from a man aged 60 to 69 with urothelial cancer.

CDR3 sequence: CASKRDSDNNEQFF. The CDR3 bases are TGTGCCAGCAAACGGGACTCAGATAACAATGAGCAGTTCTTC. The chain combines TRBV5-4 with TRBJ2-1; D might be TRBD2 (6 bases). Germline CDR1 is SGHNT and CDR2 is YYREEE (reference sequence). The CDR3 has 14 residues. Trimming cost V 6 bases and J 5 bases, with 15 bases left between them.

The chain has TRBV2 and TRBJ1-3; D is possibly TRBD1 (6 bases). Trimming shortened V by 1 base and J by 4 bases, and 11 bases separated the two germline ends. This CDR3 is built from 15 residues. Looked up from germline, CDR1 is SNHLY and CDR2 is FYNNEI. CDR3 in amino acids: CASSEGQGYGNTIYF. As DNA, the CDR3 is TGTGCCAGCAGTGAAGGGCAGGGGTACGGAAACACCATATATTTT.